The rows below give T cell receptor beta chains drawn from one sample of a study of early T cells in non-severe SARS-CoV-2 infection. One entry per CDR3 protein results from TCRdb running MiXCR on the 5' RACE reads. Of tens of thousands of distinct CDR3 sequences in the sample, 11% were seen once. Sample: whole blood. These TCRs come from an adult who was a healthcare worker with PCR-confirmed SARS-CoV-2 infection or an uninfected control (not recorded which). The conserved cysteine and the conserved F or W are not part of the CDR3 here. D genes are given only for firm matches.

j_call,v_call,d_call,cdr3_aa
TRBJ1-6,TRBV6-2/TRBV6-3,TRBD1,ASRTSQGADSPLH
TRBJ2-3,TRBV6-1,TRBD2,ASRGLAGAPTDTQY
TRBJ1-1,TRBV29-1,TRBD1,SVEGKGAFTEAF
TRBJ1-5,TRBV7-9,NA,ASSSQGDQPQH
TRBJ2-1,TRBV6-2/TRBV6-3,TRBD2,AIRTSGGVNEQF
TRBJ2-1,TRBV7-9,TRBD2,ASSLTGGRYNEQF
TRBJ1-1,TRBV2,NA,ASRTTSWNTEAF
TRBJ1-2,TRBV2,NA,ASSGPYYGYT
TRBJ1-6,TRBV6-6,NA,ASSPRQDSRNSYNSPLH
TRBJ2-5,TRBV28,NA,ASSFRDTGQTQY
TRBJ2-3,TRBV29-1,TRBD2,SVKLASTDTQY
TRBJ1-1,TRBV5-1,NA,ASSRHSLNTEAF
TRBJ2-3,TRBV20-1,TRBD2,SATGLAGTGTDTQY
TRBJ2-3,TRBV20-1,TRBD2,SARDPRGASTDTQY
TRBJ1-2,TRBV5-1,NA,ASRENSANYGYT
TRBJ1-1,TRBV18,NA,ASSPDRQSEAF
TRBJ1-2,TRBV29-1,TRBD1,SVGTGSNGYT
TRBJ2-3,TRBV5-1,NA,ASSLSGASSTDTQY